The TCR beta chain described here comes from a study of vaccination and CD4 T cells after COVID-19. On the study more broadly: Six men and four women formed the convalescents, two being Hispanic.

V was shortened by 4 bases and J by 4 bases, with 16 bases between the two germline ends. CDR1 MNHNS and CDR2 SASEGT come from the germline V gene. CDR3 length: 16 amino acids. The sample's treatment: roughly nine-day PBMC culture with coronavirus spike peptide pools or control peptides (ViraFEST assay). Days 3 and 7 saw half the medium replaced with fresh IL-2 medium. Regarding this clonotype: The antigen is unknown.

Scientists ran DNA taken from cultured CD4+ T cells through the Oncomine TCR Beta short-read assay for sequencing. MiXCR, run by TCRdb on the PCR reads, gives a single entry per CDR3 protein. The sample shows roughly 10,000 distinct CDR3 sequences, 69% of them seen only once. This rearrangement joins TRBV6-1 to TRBJ2-2, with D perhaps TRBD2 (6 bases). The specimen was CD4+ T cells from blood, cultured in vitro. The source of this sequence is a human donor who had recovered from COVID-19. The chain's CDR3 is CASSGRGIDSTGELFF. The CDR3 DNA reads TGTGCCAGCAGTGGACGGGGGATTGACAGCACCGGGGAGCTGTTTTTT.